This T cell receptor (beta chain) was sequenced for a study of T-cell memory formation after mild COVID-19. This clonotype was counted between two and nine times. As yet, its antigen is unknown. Study-wide results and limits: Contracting CD4+ clones sat mainly in CM and EM; CD8+ in EMRA. Nothing showed for sure that second-wave clones peaking on day 37 were SARS-CoV-2 specific.

The CDR3 is 13 amino acids. The V gene end was trimmed by 1 base and the J gene end by 3 bases; junction bases not matched to a gene: 1. Germline CDR1 is DFQATT and CDR2 is SNEGSKA (reference sequence). Using constant-segment primers, 5'RACE produced TCR alpha and TCR beta cDNA libraries carrying sample barcodes and UMIs. Each CDR3 protein is one row after TCRdb ran MiXCR on the 5' RACE reads. The table includes roughly 550,000 distinct CDR3 sequences, over 20% detected once. The sequencing sample was made of PBMCs or a T cell subset sorted from them (not recorded which). This chain links TRBV20-1 with TRBJ2-5; 8 nucleotides match TRBD1. The receptor comes from an adult woman who had mild COVID-19 (a few samples of this study predate the infection). Cell type and time point are not known. This CDR3 reads CSARGQGKETQYF. In DNA, the CDR3 is TGCAGTGCTAGAGGACAGGGGAAAGAGACCCAGTACTTC.